This T cell receptor (beta chain) was retrieved from a study of cytomegalovirus exposure and HLA in healthy donors. Overall study results and limits: The study designated 150 or so TCR beta chains cytomegalovirus-associated.

This clone came up a few times. Its matching antigen is unknown. Germline CDR1 reads MNHEY; CDR2 reads SMNVEV (reference sequence). The CDR3 extends over 18 amino acids. Between the trimmed V and J ends, which lost 7 bases and 1 base, there was a span of 20 bases. Amplification used 60 Vbeta primers and 13 Jbeta primers. Method: immunoSEQ multiplex PCR; TCRdb's copy keeps in-frame clones and lacks some. The sample lists some 180,000 clones; 70% to 85% were seen once. Sequenced input: PBMCs. The chain joins TRBV27 to TRBJ2-6, with TRBD1 as a possible D gene (6 bases). This clonotype was obtained from a man aged 18 to 30 in good health and CMV-seronegative. The CDR3 loop reads CASMQGLYRLSGANVLTF. The CDR3 nucleotides are TGTGCCAGCATGCAGGGGCTGTACCGACTGTCTGGGGCCAACGTCCTGACTTTC.